This paragraph reports one T cell receptor (beta chain). Profiling relied on immunoSEQ multiplex PCR, and the TCRdb table lists in-frame clones only, not all of them. The top ten hold roughly 5% of the sample, which has about 69,000 clones, over 90% seen once. The data derive from a study of cytomegalovirus exposure and HLA in healthy donors. The CDR3 spans 13 residues. From germline, CDR1 is MDHEN and CDR2 SYDVKM. V lost 6 bases to trimming and J lost 2 bases; unmatched junction nucleotides: 3. The donors were part of the validation cohort of roughly 130 subjects. That cohort was separate from the first cohort, which comprised 550 to 750 subjects.

The sequencing sample was made of PBMCs. The TCR was taken from a woman under 30 in good health and CMV-seropositive. The chain has TRBV28 and TRBJ2-7, with 8 bases identical to TRBD1. CDR3 nucleotides: TGTGCCAGCAGGGGACAGGAAGCCTACGAGCAGTACTTC. Its translation: CASRGQEAYEQYF.